This TCR beta chain was documented in a study of human T cells and chemical hapten exposure. Across the whole study: A 2 cm by 2 cm inner upper arm patch received 2% DPC for sensitization. Study outcomes and limitations: Given that the donors had alopecia, their immune response may differ from that seen in healthy people.

This clonotype was recorded at least ten times. Its antigen is unknown. TCRdb redid the calling of the RACE reads with MiXCR, one entry per CDR3 protein. Among about 250,000 distinct CDR3 sequences, roughly 8% were seen once, and the ten largest hold around 1.2%. Described time point: pre-sensitization, week 0. Treatment here: therapeutic diphenylcyclopropenone sensitization with weekly scalp DPC. Blood was drawn before each patch test was applied. V lost 5 bases and J lost 4; bases outside the gene matches: 14. Germline assignment: CDR1 SGHAT and CDR2 FQDESV (reference sequence). The CDR3 consists of 17 residues.

This material consisted of whole blood, taken in connection with sensitization to the hapten diphenylcyclopropenone (DPC). The V gene is TRBV11-1, the J gene TRBJ2-3; 8 bases align to TRBD2. The source is a man between 18 and 35 years old with alopecia areata. Some clones in this sample may be carry-over from other donors' samples. As DNA, the CDR3 is TGTGCCAGCAGCGCCGTCCCTTTAGCGGGGCCGGCAGATACGCAGTATTTT. It codes for CASSAVPLAGPADTQYF.